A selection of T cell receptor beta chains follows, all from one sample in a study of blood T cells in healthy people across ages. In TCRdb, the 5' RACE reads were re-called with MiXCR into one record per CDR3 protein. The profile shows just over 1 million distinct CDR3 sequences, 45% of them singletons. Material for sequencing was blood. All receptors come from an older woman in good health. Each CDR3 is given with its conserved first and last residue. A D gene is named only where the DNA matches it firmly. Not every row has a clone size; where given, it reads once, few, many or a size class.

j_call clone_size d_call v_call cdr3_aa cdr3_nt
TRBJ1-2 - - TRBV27 CASSGGGVAGYTF TGTGCCAGCAGTGGCGGTGGGGTTGCTGGCTACACCTTC
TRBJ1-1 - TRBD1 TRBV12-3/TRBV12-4 CASRDRITEAFF TGTGCCAGCAGGGACAGGATCACTGAAGCTTTCTTT
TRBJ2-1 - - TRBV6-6 CASSYSGQNGYTEQFF TGTGCCAGCAGTTACTCAGGGCAGAATGGCTACACTGAGCAGTTCTTC
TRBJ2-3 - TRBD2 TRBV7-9 CASEREIDTQYF TGTGCCAGCGAGCGGGAGATAGATACGCAGTATTTT
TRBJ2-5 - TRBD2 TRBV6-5 CASSYGGRDETQYF TGTGCCAGCAGTTACGGCGGGAGAGATGAGACCCAGTACTTC
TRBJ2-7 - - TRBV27 CASSLWVNGEQYF TGTGCCAGCAGTTTATGGGTTAACGGGGAGCAGTACTTC
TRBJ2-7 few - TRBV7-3 CASSQNAGPFYEQYF TGTGCCAGCAGCCAGAACGCGGGACCATTCTACGAGCAGTACTTC
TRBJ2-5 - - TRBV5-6 CASSLEAAARKQETQYF TGTGCCAGCAGCTTGGAGGCGGCAGCCCGGAAACAAGAGACCCAGTACTTC
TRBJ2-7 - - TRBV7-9 CASSLEALGEQYF TGTGCCAGTAGCTTAGAAGCTTTGGGGGAGCAGTACTTC
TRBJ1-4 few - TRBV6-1 CASSAKTNEKLFF TGTGCCAGCAGTGCAAAGACCAATGAAAAACTGTTTTTT
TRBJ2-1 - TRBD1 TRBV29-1 CSVWDRQTYNEQFF TGCAGCGTGTGGGACAGGCAAACCTACAATGAGCAGTTCTTC
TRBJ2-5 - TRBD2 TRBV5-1 CASSYGLAGESATQYF TGCGCCAGCAGCTACGGACTAGCGGGAGAATCCGCGACCCAGTACTTC
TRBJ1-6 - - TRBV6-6 CASSSSTGGVSPLHF -
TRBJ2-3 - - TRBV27 CASSTRPITDTQYF TGTGCCAGCAGCACCCGCCCGATCACAGATACGCAGTATTTT
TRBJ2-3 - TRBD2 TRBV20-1 CSASGGRGADTQYF TGCAGTGCTAGTGGCGGGAGAGGAGCAGATACGCAGTATTTT
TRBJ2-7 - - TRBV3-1 CASSLELGSEQYF TGTGCCAGCAGCCTAGAGTTGGGTTCCGAGCAGTACTTC
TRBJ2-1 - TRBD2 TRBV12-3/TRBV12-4 CASSPFGGLGLNEQFF TGTGCCAGCAGCCCTTTCGGGGGACTAGGACTCAATGAGCAGTTCTTC
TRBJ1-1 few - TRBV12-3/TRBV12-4 CASSLWGEAEAFF TGTGCCAGCAGTTTGTGGGGGGAGGCTGAAGCTTTCTTT
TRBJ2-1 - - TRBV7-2 CASSLSIGTTYNEQFF TGTGCCAGCAGCTTGTCCATTGGGACAACGTACAATGAGCAGTTCTTC
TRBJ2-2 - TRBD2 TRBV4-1 CASSQDLAGGPGELFF TGCGCCAGCAGCCAGGACCTAGCGGGAGGCCCCGGGGAGCTGTTTTTT
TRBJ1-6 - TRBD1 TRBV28 CASSLPRTGDYNSPLHF TGTGCCAGCAGTCTTCCCCGGACAGGCGACTACAATTCACCCCTCCACTTT
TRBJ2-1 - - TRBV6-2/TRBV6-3 CANTDRLPYNEQFF TGTGCCAACACCGACAGGCTACCCTACAATGAGCAGTTCTTC